The 19 T cell receptor beta chains listed next were all sequenced from one sample in a study of OX40 agonist ivuxolimab in advanced cancers. Assay: immunoSEQ multiplex PCR; the TCRdb copy retains only in-frame clones and omits some. Of fewer than 100,000 clones in the sample, about four fifths were seen once. Sequencing used CD4+ or CD8+ T cells sorted from blood, obtained in a trial of the OX40 agonist ivuxolimab. These receptors were collected from an adult with an advanced solid tumor such as melanoma, head and neck, liver or kidney cancer.

The chain uses TRBV11-2 and TRBJ1-5; TRBD1 agrees at 7 bases. The CDR3 sequence is 15 residues long. Trimming at V came to 2 bases and at J to 6 bases, leaving 7 bases not matched to a gene. From germline, CDR1 is SGHAT and CDR2 FQNNGV. The CDR3 region has the DNA TGTGCCAGCAGCTTAAACAGGGGTGAAAGTCAGCCCCAGCATTTT. The encoded protein is CASSLNRGESQPQHF.

The chain couples TRBV11-2 to TRBJ1-1, with D unclear. The CDR3 loop spans 12 amino acids. In germline, CDR1 is SGHAT, CDR2 FQNNGV. Trimming shortened V by 1 base and J by 6 bases, and 6 bases separated the two germline ends. CDR3 bases: TGTGCCAGCAGCTTAGTTTCTTCTGAAGCTTTCTTT. Encoded protein: CASSLVSSEAFF.

V usage is TRBV29-1 and J usage is TRBJ2-2; 10 nucleotides align to TRBD2. The CDR3 loop spans 15 amino acids. The germline V gene has CDR1 SQVTM and CDR2 ANQGSEA. With 3 bases clipped from V and 8 bases from J, the junction kept 9 bases outside the gene matches. In nucleotides, the CDR3 is TGCAGCGTTGAGGAGTCTAGCGGGAGATCGGGGGAGCTGTTTTTT. Its translation is CSVEESSGRSGELFF.

The genes are TRBV5-1 and TRBJ1-4; TRBD1 agrees at 7 bases. The CDR3 spans 14 residues. V gave up 4 bases and J gave up 5 bases; unmatched junction bases: 5. The germline CDR1 and CDR2 sequences are SGHRS and YFSETQ. In DNA, the CDR3 is TGCGCCAGCAGCCCAGGGGGACCCAATGAAAAACTGTTTTTT. Translation: CASSPGGPNEKLFF.

V and J are TRBV18 and TRBJ2-7, with a possible D match to TRBD1 (6 bases). Germline assignment: CDR1 KGHSH and CDR2 LQKENI. V gave up 6 bases and J gave up 1 base, with 13 bases separating them. The CDR3 has 14 residues. CDR3 residues: CASSLSRGSYEQYV. Written as DNA, the CDR3 is TGTGCCAGCTCCCTGAGCAGGGGTTCCTACGAGCAGTACGTC.

V usage is TRBV11-2 and J usage is TRBJ2-7, with 7 nucleotides matching TRBD1. Germline V CDR1 and CDR2: SGHAT, FQNNGV. This CDR3 has 16 amino acids. The V segment lost 5 bases and the J segment 3 bases; nucleotides outside the gene matches: 13. This CDR3 is CASSQKPTGIHYEQYF. The CDR3 DNA follows: TGTGCCAGCAGCCAAAAGCCGACAGGGATCCACTACGAGCAGTACTTC.

This clone was found a few times. This chain joins TRBV6-4 and TRBJ1-1, with 7 bases fitting TRBD1. Per the germline V gene, CDR1 is MRHNA and CDR2 is SNTAGT. The J segment lost 3 bases and the V segment lost 8 bases, leaving 6 bases of the junction unmatched. The CDR3 runs to 13 residues. CDR3 in amino acids: CASRRQGHTEAFF. The CDR3 coding sequence is TGTGCCAGCCGAAGACAGGGACACACTGAAGCTTTCTTT.

The chain couples TRBV18 to TRBJ1-2, with D possibly being TRBD1 (5 bases). Germline CDR1 KGHSH, CDR2 LQKENI. Trimming left V 6 bases short and J 2 bases short, with 13 bases between. CDR3 length: 14 residues. CDR3 DNA: TGTGCCAGCTCGCCCGGGGGGTTCAACTATGGCTACACCTTC. Its translation is CASSPGGFNYGYTF.

V gene TRBV10-3 combines with J gene TRBJ2-3; 10 bases align to TRBD1. Germline-derived CDR1 and CDR2 are ENHRY and SYGVKD. CDR3 length: 14 residues. V trimming: 6 bases; J trimming: 3 bases; junction bases outside the gene matches: 3. CDR3: CAIRDRGWTDTQYF. In nucleotides, the CDR3 is TGTGCCATCAGGGACAGGGGGTGGACAGATACGCAGTATTTT.

V is TRBV10-1 and J is TRBJ1-1; the D is unclear. Trimming pared 6 bases from V and 0 bases from J, leaving 8 bases between. The CDR3 sequence is 13 residues long. Germline CDR1 WNHNN, CDR2 SYGVQD (reference sequence). This CDR3 is CASRAEMNTEAFF. The CDR3 bases are TGCGCCAGCAGGGCCGAGATGAACACTGAAGCTTTCTTT.

There are a few counts of this clone. The chain combines TRBV6-5 with TRBJ1-1; 7 bases align to TRBD1. CDR1 is MNHEY, CDR2 SVGAGI, per germline. The CDR3 runs to 14 residues. V shed 3 bases, J shed 7 bases, and the junction held 8 bases outside the gene matches. CDR3 protein: CASSYSPGDSEAFF. In DNA form, the CDR3 reads TGTGCCAGCAGTTATTCCCCCGGGGACAGTGAAGCTTTCTTT.

This clone has just a few counts. The chain uses TRBV4-1 and TRBJ1-5; TRBD1 matches at 9 bases. The CDR3 totals 17 residues. Germline V lookup: CDR1 MGHRA, CDR2 YSYEKL. J gave up 6 bases and V 1 base, and 10 bases lay outside the gene matches. In nucleotides, the CDR3 is TGCGCCAGCAGCCAAGGGGACAGGGCACGGTCCGGTCAGCCCCAGCATTTT. Protein sequence: CASSQGDRARSGQPQHF.

The V call is TRBV14, the J call TRBJ2-5; possibly TRBD2 for D (5 bases). Trimming left V 0 bases short and J 4 bases short, with 12 bases between. The CDR3 contains 15 residues. Per the germline V gene, CDR1 is SGHDN and CDR2 is FVKESK. In nucleotides, the CDR3 is TGTGCCAGCAGCCAAGATCGGGTCAGCGGAGAGACCCAGTACTTC. Encoded protein: CASSQDRVSGETQYF. Complete variable domain (other parts from reference TRBV14 and TRBJ2-5): EAGVTQFPSHSVIEKGQTVTLRCDPISGHDNLYWYRRVMGKEIKFLLHFVKESKQDESGMPNNRFLAERTGGTYSTLKVQPAELEDSGVYFCASSQDRVSGETQYFGPGTRLLVL.

The V gene is TRBV7-9, the J gene TRBJ2-7; TRBD2 aligns across 9 bases. The CDR3 extends over 15 amino acids. V was pared by 5 bases and J by 0 bases, with 5 bases of the junction left unmatched. Germline V lookup: CDR1 SEHNR, CDR2 FQNEAQ (reference sequence). CDR3 bases: TGTGCCAGCAGCCTTAGCGGGGGCAGCTCCTACGAGCAGTACTTC. As protein: CASSLSGGSSYEQYF. The full variable domain, in which reference TRBV7-9 and TRBJ2-7 provide the parts outside the CDR3, is DTGVSQNPRHKITKRGQNVTFRCDPISEHNRLYWYRQTLGQGPEFLTYFQNEAQLEKSRLLSDRFSAERPKGSFSTLEIQRTEQGDSAMYLCASSLSGGSSYEQYFGPGTRLTVT.

The chain is built from TRBV30 and TRBJ2-3; D not resolved. CDR3 length: 12 amino acids. The V gene's germline CDR1 is GTSNPN and CDR2 SVGIG (reference sequence). V shed 0 bases and J shed 2 bases, with 3 bases lying between them. CDR3 amino acids: CAWSVFTDTQYF. The CDR3 nucleotides are TGTGCCTGGAGTGTATTCACAGATACGCAGTATTTT.

This clone was detected once. The chain employs TRBV28 and TRBJ2-7; 13 bases map to TRBD2. The CDR3 length is 19 residues. V gave up 5 bases and J gave up 3 bases; unmatched junction bases: 16. Germline V lookup: CDR1 MDHEN, CDR2 SYDVKM. The CDR3 bases are TGTGCCAGCAGTCCGTCACACCCTGGGACTAGCGGGGAACTCTACGAGCAGTACTTC. Its translation is CASSPSHPGTSGELYEQYF.

V usage is TRBV6-5 and J usage is TRBJ2-6; no definite D call. Trimming removed 10 bases at V and 2 bases at J, with 6 bases between. The CDR3 is 12 residues long. Per the germline V gene, CDR1 is MNHEY and CDR2 is SVGAGI. The CDR3 nucleotides are TGTGCCACCAGAACTGGGGCCAACGTCCTGACTTTC. It encodes CATRTGANVLTF.

This rearrangement joins TRBV7-7 to TRBJ2-1; perhaps TRBD2 as D (6 bases). The V gene lost 1 base and the J gene lost 10 bases, with 17 bases spanning the gap. Per the germline V gene, CDR1 is SSHAT and CDR2 is FNYEAQ (reference sequence). CDR3 size: 15 residues. In DNA, the CDR3 is TGTGCCAGCAGCTTAGTTGCGGGATCGAAAGGCGAGCAGTTCTTC. This codes for CASSLVAGSKGEQFF.

The V and J genes are TRBV6-5 and TRBJ1-2; D is unresolved. V lost 0 bases, J lost 4 bases, and 9 bases lay in between. The CDR3 has 14 residues. The germline gives CDR1 MNHEY, CDR2 SVGAGI. The CDR3 spells CASSYSWEGYGYTF. CDR3 bases: TGTGCCAGCAGTTACTCTTGGGAAGGCTATGGCTACACCTTC.